Presented here are 17 T cell receptor beta chains from one specimen sequenced in a study of T-cell reconstitution after alpha-beta-depleted transplantation in children. Researchers prepared the TCRbeta library using unique molecular identifiers, the study reports. TCRdb re-analysed the PCR reads in MiXCR, keeping a single row per CDR3 protein. The profile shows about 610,000 distinct CDR3 sequences, about 10% of them singletons. Sequenced material: PBMCs from the stem cell graft donor, taken from the stem cell graft. The source of these receptors is a human donor who donated a stem cell graft to a child with acute myeloid leukemia.

Only a few counts were recorded for this clonotype. J is TRBJ2-3 and V is TRBV24-1; 10 bases align to TRBD2. CDR3 size: 16 residues. The germline V gene has CDR1 KGHDR and CDR2 SFDVKD. Trimming at V came to 5 bases and at J to 2 bases, leaving 6 bases not matched to a gene. This CDR3 is CATSARTSGATDTQYF. CDR3 nucleotides: TGTGCCACCAGTGCAAGGACTAGCGGAGCCACAGATACGCAGTATTTT.

This clonotype was detected a few times. The chain carries TRBV28 and TRBJ1-5, with 7 bases identical to TRBD1. This CDR3 has 14 amino acids. V lost 6 bases, J lost 4 bases, and 6 bases stayed unmatched. Germline CDR1 MDHEN, CDR2 SYDVKM. CDR3 in amino acids: CASRRPGGNQPQHF. The CDR3 DNA is TGTGCCAGCAGAAGACCAGGGGGGAATCAGCCCCAGCATTTT.

In its sample, this clonotype was seen many times. The CDR3 region is CASSPQTGAYNEQFF. The CDR3 DNA is TGTGCCAGCAGCCCTCAGACAGGGGCCTACAATGAGCAGTTCTTC. The chain links TRBV2 to TRBJ2-1; TRBD1 matches 8 bases. In germline, CDR1 is SNHLY, CDR2 FYNNEI. This CDR3 is 15 amino acids long. The V gene end was trimmed by 6 bases and the J gene end by 2 bases; junction bases not matched to a gene: 6.

This clonotype was observed a handful of times. The gene calls are TRBV5-1 and TRBJ1-5, with a possible D match to TRBD1 (5 bases). Germline CDR1 reads SGHRS; CDR2 reads YFSETQ. CDR3 length equals 15 residues. Trimming stripped 0 bases from V and 6 bases from J, with 13 bases between. The CDR3 DNA follows: TGCGCCAGCAGCTTGGCCGGGGCAGGGACTCAGCCCCAGCATTTT. This sequence encodes CASSLAGAGTQPQHF.

This clonotype was recorded a few times. The V gene is TRBV9, the J gene TRBJ2-6; possible D gene TRBD2, 6 bases. Trimming pared 2 bases from V and 0 bases from J, leaving 12 bases between. CDR1 is SGDLS, CDR2 YYNGEE, per germline. This CDR3 has 17 residues. In DNA form, the CDR3 reads TGTGCCAGCAGCGTGTCCGGGAGTAGCTCTGGGGCCAACGTCCTGACTTTC. It specifies CASSVSGSSSGANVLTF.

This clonotype has only a few counts. The V and J genes are TRBV11-2 and TRBJ2-6; TRBD1 matches 7 bases. Per germline, CDR1 SGHAT and CDR2 FQNNGV. The CDR3 runs to 18 residues. V gave up 6 bases and J gave up 4 bases; unmatched junction bases: 15. CDR3 amino acids: CASRTPDRRKAGANVLTF. In nucleotides, the CDR3 is TGTGCCAGCAGAACACCGGACAGGAGGAAAGCGGGGGCCAACGTCCTGACTTTC. Drawing the rest from reference TRBV11-2 and TRBJ2-6, the complete variable domain is EAGVAQSPRYKIIEKRQSVAFWCNPISGHATLYWYQQILGQGPKLLIQFQNNGVVDDSQLPKDRFSAERLKGVDSTLKIQPAKLEDSAVYLCASRTPDRRKAGANVLTFGAGSRLTVL.

This clonotype was detected a few times. The chain links TRBV30 to TRBJ2-2, with D possibly TRBD1 on 5 matching bases. The germline CDR1 and CDR2 sequences are GTSNPN and SVGIG (reference sequence). V lost 1 base, J lost 3 bases, and 9 bases lay in between. The CDR3 has 14 residues. CDR3 DNA: TGTGCCTGGAGTGAGGACATAGACACCGGGGAGCTGTTTTTT. Protein sequence: CAWSEDIDTGELFF.

This clonotype was counted many times. The chain carries TRBV15 and TRBJ1-1, with TRBD1 matching 8 bases. CDR3 length: 17 amino acids. V shed 0 bases and J 4 bases; nucleotides not matched to a gene: 10. Germline values: CDR1 LNHNV, CDR2 YYDKDF (reference sequence). Here the CDR3 DNA reads TGTGCCACCAGCAGAGAGAGGGACAGGATTTTCGGCACTGAAGCTTTCTTT. Protein sequence: CATSRERDRIFGTEAFF. The full variable domain, completed using reference TRBV15 and TRBJ1-1, is DAMVIQNPRYQVTQFGKPVTLSCSQTLNHNVMYWYQQKSSQAPKLLFHYYDKDFNNEADTPDNFQSRRPNTSFCFLDIRSPGLGDTAMYLCATSRERDRIFGTEAFFGQGTRLTVV.

This clonotype was seen ten or more times. This chain uses TRBV7-9 with TRBJ1-5; a weak D match, TRBD1 (5 bases). From germline, CDR1 is SEHNR and CDR2 FQNEAQ (reference sequence). The V gene lost 6 bases and the J gene lost 3 bases, with 9 bases spanning the gap. The CDR3 is made up of 13 amino acids. In DNA, the CDR3 is TGTGCCAGCAGACAAGGGACCAATCAGCCCCAGCATTTT. Translated, it gives CASRQGTNQPQHF.

In this sample, this clonotype turned up a few times. V gene TRBV10-3 combines with J gene TRBJ2-2; no clear D gene. This CDR3 is 14 amino acids long. The V end was cut by 7 bases, the J end by 0 bases, with 9 bases between. Germline V gene sequence: CDR1 ENHRY, CDR2 SYGVKD. This chain's CDR3 is CAIKETPNTGELFF. DNA of the CDR3: TGTGCCATCAAGGAGACACCGAACACCGGGGAGCTGTTTTTT.

This clonotype was observed many times. Written as DNA, the CDR3 is TGTGCCAGCAGCCAGGGACCAGGAGATTACAATGAGCAGTTCTTC. Protein: CASSQGPGDYNEQFF. The gene calls are TRBV3-1 and TRBJ2-1; TRBD1 or TRBD2 may be the D gene (5 bases each). Germline values: CDR1 LGHDT, CDR2 YNNKEL (reference sequence). Trimming removed 3 bases from V and 4 bases from J, with 13 bases in between. The length of the CDR3 is 15 residues.

The V and J genes are TRBV29-1 and TRBJ2-1; D not certain. Trimming took off 6 bases at V and 15 bases at J, with 12 bases between the two ends. CDR1 and CDR2 from the germline V gene are SQVTM and ANQGSEA. The CDR3 loop spans 9 amino acids. CDR3 loop: CSVSDGGFF. In DNA, the CDR3 is TGCAGCGTCTCGGATGGTGGGTTCTTC.

The rearrangement joins TRBV28 to TRBJ1-1; TRBD1 agrees at 9 bases. The CDR3 length is 17 residues. Germline V gene lookup returns CDR1 MDHEN and CDR2 SYDVKM. V was clipped by 6 bases and J by 6 bases; unmatched bases: 17. CDR3 sequence: CASSETGTGFPLPEAFF. CDR3 in DNA: TGTGCCAGCAGCGAAACCGGGACAGGGTTTCCTTTACCTGAAGCTTTCTTT.

The chain is built from TRBV7-2 and TRBJ2-5, with 7 bases identical to TRBD1. This CDR3 contains 16 residues. In germline, CDR1 is SGHTA, CDR2 FQGNSA. V dropped 3 bases and J dropped 5; count of bases not matched to a gene: 12. This CDR3 reads CASSFPWTGLGETQYF. The CDR3 DNA is TGTGCCAGCAGCTTCCCGTGGACAGGCCTGGGGGAGACCCAGTACTTC. Looking up the rest from reference TRBV7-2 and TRBJ2-5 gives the full variable domain: GAGVSQSPSNKVTEKGKDVELRCDPISGHTALYWYRQSLGQGLEFLIYFQGNSAPDKSGLPSDRFSAERTGGSVSTLTIQRTQQEDSAVYLCASSFPWTGLGETQYFGPGTRLLVL.

This clonotype was seen only a few times. The chain combines TRBV5-5 with TRBJ2-3; 8 bases line up with TRBD1. The CDR3 spans 15 residues. In germline, CDR1 is SGHKS, CDR2 YYEKEE (reference sequence). Trimming at V came to 2 bases and at J to 2 bases, leaving 4 bases not matched to a gene. The CDR3 bases are TGTGCCAGCAGCTTACAGGGGGTGGTCACAGATACGCAGTATTTT. Translated: CASSLQGVVTDTQYF.

The table lists this clonotype with a few counts. The rearrangement links TRBV18 to TRBJ2-5; D might be TRBD1 or TRBD2, each matching 5 bases. Germline values: CDR1 KGHSH, CDR2 LQKENI. The CDR3 has 15 residues. V lost 3 bases and J lost 2, with 13 bases in between. As DNA, the CDR3 is TGTGCCAGCTCACCTGGTTGGGACGGACAAGAGACCCAGTACTTC. Its protein product is CASSPGWDGQETQYF.

This clonotype was detected only a few times. The V and J genes are TRBV7-8 and TRBJ2-1; the D gene could be TRBD1 or TRBD2 (5 bases each). Germline CDR1 reads SGHVS; CDR2 reads FQNEAQ. V was cut by 1 base and J by 10 bases, with 20 bases left in between. This CDR3 region has 16 residues. In nucleotides, the CDR3 is TGTGCCAGCAGCTTAGAATCTAGTATCGGGGACGGGGAGCAGTTCTTC. Translated, it gives CASSLESSIGDGEQFF.